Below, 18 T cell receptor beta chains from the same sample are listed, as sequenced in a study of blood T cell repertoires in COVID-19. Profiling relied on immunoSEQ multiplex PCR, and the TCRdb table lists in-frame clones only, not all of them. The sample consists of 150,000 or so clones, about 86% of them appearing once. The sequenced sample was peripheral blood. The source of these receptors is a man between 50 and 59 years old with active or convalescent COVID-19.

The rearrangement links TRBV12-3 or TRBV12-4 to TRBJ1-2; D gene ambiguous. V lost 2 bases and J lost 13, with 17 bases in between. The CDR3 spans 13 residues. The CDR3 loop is CASSLKAAFPLTF. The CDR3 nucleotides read TGTGCCAGCAGTTTAAAAGCTGCCTTCCCTCTCACCTTC.

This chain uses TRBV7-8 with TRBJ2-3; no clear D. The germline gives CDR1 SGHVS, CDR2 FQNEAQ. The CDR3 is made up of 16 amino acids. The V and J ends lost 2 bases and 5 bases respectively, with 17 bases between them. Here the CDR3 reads CASSLRSAGAGDTQYF. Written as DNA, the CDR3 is TGTGCCAGCAGCTTACGTTCGGCAGGCGCAGGAGATACGCAGTATTTT.

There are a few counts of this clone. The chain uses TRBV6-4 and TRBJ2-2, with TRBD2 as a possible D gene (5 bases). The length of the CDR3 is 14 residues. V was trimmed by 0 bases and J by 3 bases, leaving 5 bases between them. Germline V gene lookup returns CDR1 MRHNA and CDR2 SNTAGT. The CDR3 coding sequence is TGTGCCAGCAGTGACTCACTAGACACCGGGGAGCTGTTTTTT. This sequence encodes CASSDSLDTGELFF.

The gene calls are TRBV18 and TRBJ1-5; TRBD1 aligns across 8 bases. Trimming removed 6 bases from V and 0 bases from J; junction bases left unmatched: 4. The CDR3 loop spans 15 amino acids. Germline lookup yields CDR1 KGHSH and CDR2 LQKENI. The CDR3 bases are TGTGCCAGCTCCCTTGGGACAGGTAGCAATCAGCCCCAGCATTTT. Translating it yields CASSLGTGSNQPQHF.

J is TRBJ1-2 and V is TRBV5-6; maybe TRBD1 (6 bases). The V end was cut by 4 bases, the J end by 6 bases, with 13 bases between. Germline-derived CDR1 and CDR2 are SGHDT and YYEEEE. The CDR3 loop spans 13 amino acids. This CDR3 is CASSTKGGNGYTF. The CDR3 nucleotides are TGTGCCAGCAGCACTAAGGGGGGGAATGGCTACACCTTC.

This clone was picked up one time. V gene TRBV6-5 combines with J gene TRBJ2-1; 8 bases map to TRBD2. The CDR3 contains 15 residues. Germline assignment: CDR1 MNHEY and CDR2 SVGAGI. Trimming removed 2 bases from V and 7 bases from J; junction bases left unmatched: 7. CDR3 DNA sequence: TGTGCCAGCAGTTACGAAACGGGAGGGCTAAATGAGCAGTTCTTC. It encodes CASSYETGGLNEQFF.

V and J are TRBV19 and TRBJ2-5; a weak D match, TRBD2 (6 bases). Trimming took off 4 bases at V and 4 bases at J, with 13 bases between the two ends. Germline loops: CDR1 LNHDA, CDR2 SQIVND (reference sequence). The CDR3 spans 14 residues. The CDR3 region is CASSNLASGETQYF. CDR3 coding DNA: TGTGCCAGTAGTAACCTAGCGAGCGGAGAGACCCAGTACTTC.

The CDR3 loop is CASSLVTGQTMNTEAFF. CDR3 nucleotides: TGTGCCAGCAGCTTAGTCACAGGCCAAACGATGAACACTGAAGCTTTCTTT. The chain links TRBV7-8 to TRBJ1-1; D perhaps matches TRBD1 (5 bases). The CDR3 has 17 residues. V lost 1 base to trimming and J lost 0 bases, with 15 bases between them. The germline gives CDR1 SGHVS, CDR2 FQNEAQ.

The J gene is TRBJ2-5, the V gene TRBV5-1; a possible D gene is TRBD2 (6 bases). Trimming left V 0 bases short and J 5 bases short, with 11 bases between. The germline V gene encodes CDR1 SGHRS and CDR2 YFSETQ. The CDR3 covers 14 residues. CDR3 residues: CASSLVGGEETQYF. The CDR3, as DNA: TGCGCCAGCAGCTTGGTGGGGGGTGAGGAGACCCAGTACTTC.

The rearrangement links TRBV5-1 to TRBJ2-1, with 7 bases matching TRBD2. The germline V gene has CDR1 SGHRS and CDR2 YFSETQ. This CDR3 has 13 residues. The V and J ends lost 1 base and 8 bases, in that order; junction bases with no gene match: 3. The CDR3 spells CASSLSSGDEQFF. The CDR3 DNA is TGCGCCAGCAGCTTGTCCAGCGGGGATGAGCAGTTCTTC.

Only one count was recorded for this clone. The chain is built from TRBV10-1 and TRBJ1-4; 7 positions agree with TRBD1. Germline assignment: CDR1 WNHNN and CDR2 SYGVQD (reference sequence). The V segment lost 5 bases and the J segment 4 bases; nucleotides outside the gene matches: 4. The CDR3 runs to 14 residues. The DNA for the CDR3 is TGCGCCAGCAGTTCCGGGACAGTTAATGAAAAACTGTTTTTT. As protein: CASSSGTVNEKLFF.

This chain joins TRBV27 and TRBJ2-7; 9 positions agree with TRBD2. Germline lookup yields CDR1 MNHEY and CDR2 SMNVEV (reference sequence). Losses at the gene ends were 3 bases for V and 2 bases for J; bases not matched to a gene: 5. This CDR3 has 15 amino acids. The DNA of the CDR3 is TGTGCCAGCAGTTTTGACGCGGGAGGGACCTACGAGCAGTACTTC. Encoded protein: CASSFDAGGTYEQYF.

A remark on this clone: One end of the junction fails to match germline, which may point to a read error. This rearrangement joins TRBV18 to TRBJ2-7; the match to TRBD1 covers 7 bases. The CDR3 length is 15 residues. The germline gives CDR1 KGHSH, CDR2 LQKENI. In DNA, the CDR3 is TGTGCCAGCTCCCCACAGGGGCTGGCAACCTACGAGCAGTACTTC. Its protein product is CASSPQGLATYEQYF.

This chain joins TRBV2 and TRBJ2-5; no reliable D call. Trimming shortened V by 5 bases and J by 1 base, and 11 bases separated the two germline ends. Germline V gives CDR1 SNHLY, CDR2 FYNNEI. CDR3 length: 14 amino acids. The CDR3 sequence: CASSRVVTQETQYF. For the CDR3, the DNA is TGTGCCAGCAGTCGGGTGGTGACCCAAGAGACCCAGTACTTC.

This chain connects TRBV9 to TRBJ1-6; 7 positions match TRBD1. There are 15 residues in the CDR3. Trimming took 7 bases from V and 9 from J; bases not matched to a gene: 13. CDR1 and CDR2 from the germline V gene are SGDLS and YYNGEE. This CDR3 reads CASGGVGQQFSPLHF. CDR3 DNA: TGTGCCAGCGGGGGAGTGGGACAGCAATTTTCACCCCTCCACTTT.

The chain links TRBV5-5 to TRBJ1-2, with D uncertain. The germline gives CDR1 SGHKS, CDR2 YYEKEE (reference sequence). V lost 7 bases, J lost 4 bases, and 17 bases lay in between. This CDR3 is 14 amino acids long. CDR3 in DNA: TGTGCCAGCTCCGCGGGCGGATCCCCCTATGGCTACACCTTC. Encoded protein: CASSAGGSPYGYTF.

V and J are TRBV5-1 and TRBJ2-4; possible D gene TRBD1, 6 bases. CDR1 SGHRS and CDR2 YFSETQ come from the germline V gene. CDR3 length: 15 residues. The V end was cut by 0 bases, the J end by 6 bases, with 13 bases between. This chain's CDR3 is CASSLVSQGINIQYF. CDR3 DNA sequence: TGCGCCAGCAGCTTGGTTTCACAGGGCATAAACATTCAGTACTTC.

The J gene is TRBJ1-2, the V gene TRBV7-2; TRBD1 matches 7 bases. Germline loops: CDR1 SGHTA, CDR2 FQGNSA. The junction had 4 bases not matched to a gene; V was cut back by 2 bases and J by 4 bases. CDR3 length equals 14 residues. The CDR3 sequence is CASSLQGDAYGYTF. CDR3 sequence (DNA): TGTGCCAGCAGCTTACAGGGGGACGCCTATGGCTACACCTTC.